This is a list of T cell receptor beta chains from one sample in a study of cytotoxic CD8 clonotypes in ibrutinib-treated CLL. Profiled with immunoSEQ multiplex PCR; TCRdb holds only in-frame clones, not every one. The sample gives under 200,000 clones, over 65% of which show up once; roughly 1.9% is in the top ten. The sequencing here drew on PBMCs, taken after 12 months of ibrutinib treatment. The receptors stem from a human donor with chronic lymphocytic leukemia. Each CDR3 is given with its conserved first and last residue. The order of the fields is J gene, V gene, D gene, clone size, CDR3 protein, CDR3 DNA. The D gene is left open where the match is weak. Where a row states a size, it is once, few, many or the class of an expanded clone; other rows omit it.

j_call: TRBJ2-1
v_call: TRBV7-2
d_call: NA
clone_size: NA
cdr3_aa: CASTSRSSYNEQFF
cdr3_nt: TGTGCCAGTACTAGCAGGAGCTCCTACAATGAGCAGTTCTTC

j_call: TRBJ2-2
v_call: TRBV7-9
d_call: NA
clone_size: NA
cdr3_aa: CASSHDVGELFF
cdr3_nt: TGTGCCAGCAGCCACGACGTCGGGGAGCTGTTTTTT

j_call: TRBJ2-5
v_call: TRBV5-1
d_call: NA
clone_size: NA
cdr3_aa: CASSPEVGDQYF
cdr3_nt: TGCGCCAGCAGCCCGGAGGTCGGAGACCAGTACTTC

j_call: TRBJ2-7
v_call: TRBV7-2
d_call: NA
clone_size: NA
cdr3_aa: CASSLEAVGSSYEQYF
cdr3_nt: TGTGCCAGCAGCTTAGAGGCAGTGGGGAGCTCCTACGAGCAGTACTTC

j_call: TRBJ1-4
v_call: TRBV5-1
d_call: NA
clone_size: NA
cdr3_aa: CASSLGALVDEKLFF
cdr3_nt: TGCGCCAGCAGCTTGGGCGCCCTGGTCGATGAAAAACTGTTTTTT

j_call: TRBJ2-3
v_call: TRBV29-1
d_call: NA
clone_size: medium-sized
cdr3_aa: CSVIGDGGTSTDTQYF
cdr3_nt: TGCAGCGTTATCGGGGATGGAGGGACTAGCACAGATACGCAGTATTTT

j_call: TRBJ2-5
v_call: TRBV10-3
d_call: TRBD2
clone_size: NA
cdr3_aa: CAISEGGRGIGETQYF
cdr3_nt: TGTGCCATCAGTGAGGGAGGGAGGGGTATTGGAGAGACCCAGTACTTC

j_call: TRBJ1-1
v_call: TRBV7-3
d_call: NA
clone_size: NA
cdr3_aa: CASSRYDGIMNTEAFF
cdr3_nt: TGTGCCAGCAGCCGATATGACGGGATCATGAACACTGAAGCTTTCTTT

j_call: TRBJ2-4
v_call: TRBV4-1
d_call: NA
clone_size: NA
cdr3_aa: CASSQVILKGPLAKNIQYF
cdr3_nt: TGCGCCAGCAGCCAAGTCATTCTTAAGGGACCCCTAGCCAAAAACATTCAGTACTTC

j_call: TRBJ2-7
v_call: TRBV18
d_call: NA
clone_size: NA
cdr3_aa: CASSPQWGEQYF
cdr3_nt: TGTGCCAGCTCACCGCAATGGGGGGAGCAGTACTTC

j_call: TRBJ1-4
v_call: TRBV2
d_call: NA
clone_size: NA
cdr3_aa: CASIRGFREKLFF
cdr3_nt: TGTGCCAGCATTCGGGGGTTTCGGGAAAAACTGTTTTTT

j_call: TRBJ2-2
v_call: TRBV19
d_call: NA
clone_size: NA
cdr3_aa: CASSLGAQAGELFF
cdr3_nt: TGTGCCAGTAGTCTTGGGGCTCAGGCCGGGGAGCTGTTTTTT

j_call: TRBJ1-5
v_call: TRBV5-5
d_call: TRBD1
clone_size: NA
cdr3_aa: CASSPAGTGNQPQHF
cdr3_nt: TGTGCCAGCAGCCCAGCAGGGACAGGGAATCAGCCCCAGCATTTT

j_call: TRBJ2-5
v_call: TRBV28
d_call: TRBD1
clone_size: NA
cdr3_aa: CASRILTGGTGTQYF
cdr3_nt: TGTGCCAGCAGGATTCTGACAGGGGGCACGGGGACCCAGTACTTC

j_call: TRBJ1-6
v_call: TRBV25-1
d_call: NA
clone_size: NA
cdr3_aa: CASKSTYNSPLHF
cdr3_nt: TGTGCCAGCAAGTCAACCTATAATTCACCCCTCCACTTT

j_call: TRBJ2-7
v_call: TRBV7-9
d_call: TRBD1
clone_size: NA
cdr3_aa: CASSLPGGYEQYF
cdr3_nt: TGTGCCAGCAGCTTACCAGGGGGATACGAGCAGTACTTC

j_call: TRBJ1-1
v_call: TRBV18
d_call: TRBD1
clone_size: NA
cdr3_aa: CASSRGQSGTEAFF
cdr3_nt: TGTGCCAGCTCACGGGGACAGTCAGGGACTGAAGCTTTCTTT

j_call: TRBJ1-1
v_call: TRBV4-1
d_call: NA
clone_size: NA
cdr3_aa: CASSHRVNTEAFF
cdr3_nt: TGCGCCAGCAGCCACAGGGTCAACACTGAAGCTTTCTTT

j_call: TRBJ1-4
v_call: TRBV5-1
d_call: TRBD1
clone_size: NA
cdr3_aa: CASSPGETGNNEKLFF
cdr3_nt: TGCGCCAGCAGTCCCGGGGAGACAGGGAATAATGAAAAACTGTTTTTT

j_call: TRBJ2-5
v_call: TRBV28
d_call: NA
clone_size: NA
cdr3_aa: CASRGGQYQETQYF
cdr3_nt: TGTGCCAGCAGGGGGGGGCAGTACCAAGAGACCCAGTACTTC

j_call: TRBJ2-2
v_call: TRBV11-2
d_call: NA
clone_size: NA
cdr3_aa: CASSLGGQFPYTGELFF
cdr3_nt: TGTGCCAGCAGCTTAGGAGGACAGTTCCCTTACACCGGGGAGCTGTTTTTT

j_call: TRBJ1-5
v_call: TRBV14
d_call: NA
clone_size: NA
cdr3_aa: CASSHRRNSQPQHF
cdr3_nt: TGTGCCAGCAGCCACCGGCGGAATAGTCAGCCCCAGCATTTT

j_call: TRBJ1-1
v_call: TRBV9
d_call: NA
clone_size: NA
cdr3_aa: CASSVERGTEAFF
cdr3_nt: TGTGCCAGCAGCGTAGAGAGAGGAACTGAAGCTTTCTTT

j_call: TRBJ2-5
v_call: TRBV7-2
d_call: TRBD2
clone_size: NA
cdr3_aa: CASSRGASSGQETQYF
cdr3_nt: TGTGCCAGCAGCCGGGGGGCGTCTAGCGGGCAAGAGACCCAGTACTTC

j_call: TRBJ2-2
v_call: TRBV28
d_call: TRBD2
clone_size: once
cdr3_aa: CATRAGGNTGELFF
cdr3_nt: TGTGCCACCCGAGCGGGGGGGAACACCGGGGAGCTGTTTTTT

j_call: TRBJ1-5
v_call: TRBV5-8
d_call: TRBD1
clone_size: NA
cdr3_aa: CASSHHSGTGIFYSNQPQHF
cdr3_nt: TGTGCCAGCAGCCATCACTCCGGGACAGGGATCTTCTATAGCAATCAGCCCCAGCATTTT

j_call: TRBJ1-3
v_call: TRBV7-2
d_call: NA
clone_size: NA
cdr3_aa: CASSSTSGNTIYF
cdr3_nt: TGTGCCAGCAGCTCCACCTCCGGAAACACCATATATTTT

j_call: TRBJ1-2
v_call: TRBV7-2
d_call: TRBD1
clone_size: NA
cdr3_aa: CASRGRDSKYGYTF
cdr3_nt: TGTGCCAGCAGGGGTAGGGACAGCAAATATGGCTACACCTTC

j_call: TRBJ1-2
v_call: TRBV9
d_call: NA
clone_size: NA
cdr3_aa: CASSVSGTTGYGYTF
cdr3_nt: TGTGCCAGCAGCGTATCGGGCACCACGGGGTATGGCTACACCTTC

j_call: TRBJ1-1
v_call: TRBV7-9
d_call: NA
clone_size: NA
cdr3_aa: CASSSYGTEGTEAFF
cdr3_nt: TGTGCCAGCAGCAGTTATGGGACGGAGGGCACTGAAGCTTTCTTT

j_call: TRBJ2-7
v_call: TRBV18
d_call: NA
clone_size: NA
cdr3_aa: CASSPGQGLTYEQYF
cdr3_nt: TGTGCCAGCTCACCGGGGCAGGGCCTTACCTACGAGCAGTACTTC

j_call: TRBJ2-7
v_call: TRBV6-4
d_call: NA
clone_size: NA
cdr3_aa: CASSDLDGPYSYEQYF
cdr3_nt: TGTGCCAGCAGCGATCTGGACGGCCCCTACTCCTACGAGCAGTACTTC

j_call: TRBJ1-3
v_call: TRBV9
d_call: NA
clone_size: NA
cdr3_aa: CASSVDQAGNTIYF
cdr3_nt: TGTGCCAGCAGCGTAGATCAGGCTGGAAACACCATATATTTT

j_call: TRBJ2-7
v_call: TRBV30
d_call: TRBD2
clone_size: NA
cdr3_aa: CAWSVRTSGGAKYEQYF
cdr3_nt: TGTGCCTGGAGTGTACGGACTAGCGGGGGGGCGAAGTACGAGCAGTACTTC

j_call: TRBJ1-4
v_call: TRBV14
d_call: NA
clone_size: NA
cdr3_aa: CASSQGWARDEKLFF
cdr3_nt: TGTGCCAGCAGCCAAGGGTGGGCCCGGGATGAAAAACTGTTTTTT

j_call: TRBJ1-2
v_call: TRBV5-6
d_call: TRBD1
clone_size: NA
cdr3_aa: CASSLGDRGLYGYTF
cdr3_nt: TGTGCCAGCAGCTTGGGTGACAGGGGACTCTATGGCTACACCTTC

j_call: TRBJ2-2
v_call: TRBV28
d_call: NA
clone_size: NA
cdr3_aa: CASSLSVLELFF
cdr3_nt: TGTGCCAGCAGTTTATCGGTCTTGGAGCTGTTTTTT

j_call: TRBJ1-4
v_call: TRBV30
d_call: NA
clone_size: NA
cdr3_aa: CAWSVLRIEEKLFF
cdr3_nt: TGTGCCTGGAGTGTACTCCGTATTGAGGAAAAACTGTTTTTT

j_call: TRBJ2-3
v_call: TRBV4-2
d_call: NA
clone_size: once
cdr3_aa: CASSQAGVRDTQYF
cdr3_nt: TGTGCCAGCAGCCAAGCGGGAGTTCGAGATACGCAGTATTTT

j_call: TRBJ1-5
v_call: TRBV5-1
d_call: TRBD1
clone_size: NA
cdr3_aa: CASSGTGESNQPQHF
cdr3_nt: TGCGCCAGCAGCGGGACAGGAGAGAGCAATCAGCCCCAGCATTTT

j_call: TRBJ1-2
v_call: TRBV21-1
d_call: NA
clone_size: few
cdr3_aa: CASSPRALGYGYTF
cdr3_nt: TGTGCCAGCAGCCCTCGGGCGCTCGGGTATGGCTACACCTTC

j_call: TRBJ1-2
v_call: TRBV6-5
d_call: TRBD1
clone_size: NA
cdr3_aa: CASSRGRDYGYTF
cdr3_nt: TGTGCCAGCAGTAGGGGGCGAGACTATGGCTACACCTTC

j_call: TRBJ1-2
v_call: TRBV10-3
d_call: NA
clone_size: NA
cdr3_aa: CAIASPPGEAGYGYTF
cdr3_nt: TGTGCCATCGCGTCCCCTCCAGGGGAGGCCGGCTATGGCTACACCTTC

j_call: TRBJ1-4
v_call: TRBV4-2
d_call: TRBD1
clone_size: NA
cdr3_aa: CASRGDRHNEKLFF
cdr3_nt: TGTGCCAGCAGGGGGGACAGACATAATGAAAAACTGTTTTTT

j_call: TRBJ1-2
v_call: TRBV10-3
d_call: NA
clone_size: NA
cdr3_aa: CAISVDGDYGYTF
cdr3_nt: TGTGCCATCAGTGTTGATGGGGACTATGGCTACACCTTC

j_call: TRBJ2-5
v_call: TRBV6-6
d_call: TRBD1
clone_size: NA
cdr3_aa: CASSQQGPSYETQYF
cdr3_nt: TGTGCCAGCAGCCAACAGGGGCCCTCGTATGAGACCCAGTACTTC

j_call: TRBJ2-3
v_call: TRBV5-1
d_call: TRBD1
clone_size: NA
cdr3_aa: CASSLDGTGLTDTQYF
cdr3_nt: TGCGCCAGCAGCTTGGATGGGACAGGATTAACAGATACGCAGTATTTT

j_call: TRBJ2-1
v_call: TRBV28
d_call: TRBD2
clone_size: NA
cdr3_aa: CASSSETSGRASVYYNEQFF
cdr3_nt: TGTGCCAGCAGTTCGGAGACTAGCGGGAGGGCCTCTGTTTATTACAATGAGCAGTTCTTC

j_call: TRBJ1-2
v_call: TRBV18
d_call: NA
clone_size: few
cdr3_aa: CASSPAGLGAKDGYTF
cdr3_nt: TGTGCCAGCTCACCCGCCGGTCTGGGGGCAAAAGATGGCTACACCTTC

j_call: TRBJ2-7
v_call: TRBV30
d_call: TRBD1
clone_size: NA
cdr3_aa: CAWTLGQGKQYF
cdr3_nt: TGTGCCTGGACCCTGGGACAGGGAAAGCAGTACTTC

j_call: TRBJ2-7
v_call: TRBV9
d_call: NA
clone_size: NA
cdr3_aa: CAPKPRCYYEQYF
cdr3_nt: TGTGCCCCGAAACCCCGCTGTTACTACGAGCAGTACTTC

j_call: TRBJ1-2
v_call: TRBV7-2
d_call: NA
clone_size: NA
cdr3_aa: CASSPSLPTTGYTF
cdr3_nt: TGTGCCAGCAGCCCCAGCCTGCCCACGACAGGCTACACCTTC